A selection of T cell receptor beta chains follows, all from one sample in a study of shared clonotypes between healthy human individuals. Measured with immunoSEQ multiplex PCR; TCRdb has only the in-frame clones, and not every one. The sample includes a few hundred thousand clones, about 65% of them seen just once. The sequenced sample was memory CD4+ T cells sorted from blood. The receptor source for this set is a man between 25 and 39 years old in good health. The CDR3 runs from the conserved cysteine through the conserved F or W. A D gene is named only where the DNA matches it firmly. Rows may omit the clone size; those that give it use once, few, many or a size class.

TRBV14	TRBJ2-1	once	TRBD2	TGTGCCAGCAGCCAACTGACTAGCGGATACAATGAGCAGTTCTTC	CASSQLTSGYNEQFF
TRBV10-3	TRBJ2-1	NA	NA	TGTGCCATCAAGGGGTATGGGGGCGGGCCTCGGGACAATGAGCAGTTCTTC	CAIKGYGGGPRDNEQFF
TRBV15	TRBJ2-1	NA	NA	TGTGCCACCAGCAGAGATATCGAGTCCTCTTCGTTCTTC	CATSRDIESSSFF
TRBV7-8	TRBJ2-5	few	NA	TGTGCCAGCAGCTTAGTGGGCCGCCAAGAGACCCAGTACTTC	CASSLVGRQETQYF
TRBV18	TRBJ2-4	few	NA	TGTGCCAGCTCACCACCGGGGGGGCGGAGAGCCAAAAACATTCAGTACTTC	CASSPPGGRRAKNIQYF
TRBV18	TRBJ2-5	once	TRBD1	TGTGCCAGCGCCGGACAGGGTCGATTGGACGGCCAGTACTTC	CASAGQGRLDGQYF
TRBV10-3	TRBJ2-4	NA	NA	TGTGCCATCAGTGAGGGTGGGGGAGCCAAAAACATTCAGTACTTC	CAISEGGGAKNIQYF
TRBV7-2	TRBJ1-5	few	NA	TGTGCCAGCAGCCAGACTGGGATATATCAGCCCCAGCATTTT	CASSQTGIYQPQHF
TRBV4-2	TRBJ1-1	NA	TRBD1	TGTGCCAGCAGGGCCGAGACAGGGTTGAACACTGAAGCTTTCTTT	CASRAETGLNTEAFF
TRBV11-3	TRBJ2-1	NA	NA	TGTGCCAGCAGCTTGGGCTCGAGTTTTTCCTACAATGAGCAGTTCTTC	CASSLGSSFSYNEQFF
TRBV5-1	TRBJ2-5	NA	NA	TGCGCCAGCAGCTTGCCGGAAGAGACCCAGTACTTC	CASSLPEETQYF
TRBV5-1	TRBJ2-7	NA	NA	TGCGCCAGCAGCTTGACAGGTATCTCCTACGAGCAGTACTTC	CASSLTGISYEQYF
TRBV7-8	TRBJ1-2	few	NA	TGTGCCAGCAGCTTAGTAACACACGGCTACACCTTC	CASSLVTHGYTF
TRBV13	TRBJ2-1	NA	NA	TGTGCCAGCAGCCGGCGCGACAATGAGCAGTTCTTC	CASSRRDNEQFF
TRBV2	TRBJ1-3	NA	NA	TGTGCCAGCCAAGCAGTGGATTCTGGAAACACCATATATTTT	CASQAVDSGNTIYF
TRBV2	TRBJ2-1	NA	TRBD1	TGTGCCAGCAGCTGGGACAGTTCGAATGAGCAGTTCTTC	CASSWDSSNEQFF
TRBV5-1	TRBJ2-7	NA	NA	TGCGCCAGCAGCTCTCGCCCTACCTACGAGCAGTACTTC	CASSSRPTYEQYF
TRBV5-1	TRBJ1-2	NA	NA	TGCGCCAGCAGCCCCCGGCTGTGGCAGAGGAAAGGGGAGGATGGCTACACCTTC	CASSPRLWQRKGEDGYTF
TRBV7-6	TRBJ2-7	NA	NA	TGTGCCAGCAGCCCCAGGCCATCGGCTAGCGAGCAGTACTTC	CASSPRPSASEQYF
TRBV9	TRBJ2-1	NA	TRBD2	TGTGCCAGCAGCGCCCTGACTAGCGTGGCTGAGCAGTTCTTC	CASSALTSVAEQFF
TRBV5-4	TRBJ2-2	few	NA	TGTGCCAGCAGCTTCCGCGCAGGGTCAGGCGGGGAGCTGTTTTTT	CASSFRAGSGGELFF
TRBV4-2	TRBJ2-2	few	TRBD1	TGTGCCAGCAGCCACACACTCCAGGGGGCCAGAGGTGCCGGGGAGCTGTTTTTT	CASSHTLQGARGAGELFF
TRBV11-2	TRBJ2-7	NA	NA	TGTGCCAGCAGCTTAGTGAGGGGTCGATACTACGAGCAGTACTTC	CASSLVRGRYYEQYF
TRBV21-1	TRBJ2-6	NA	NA	TGTGCCAGCAGCAAGTGGTCAGTCGGGGCCAACGTCCTGACTTTC	CASSKWSVGANVLTF
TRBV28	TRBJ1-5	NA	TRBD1	TGTGCCAGCAGTTACGTAACAGGGGGCAATCAGCCCCAGCATTTT	CASSYVTGGNQPQHF
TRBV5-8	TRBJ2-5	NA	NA	TGTGCCAGCAGCTTGGGAGGGGAGGTTGGAGAGACCCAGTACTTC	CASSLGGEVGETQYF
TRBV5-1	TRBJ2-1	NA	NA	TGCGCCAGCAGCTTGGCCGTCGTTTCAGGCTCAGATGAGCAGTTCTTC	CASSLAVVSGSDEQFF
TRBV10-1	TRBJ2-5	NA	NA	TGCGCCAGCAGCCCCGGCGGCGGGTACCAAGAGACCCAGTACTTC	CASSPGGGYQETQYF
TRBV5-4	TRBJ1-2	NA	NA	TGTGCCAGCAGCTTGGTGGGAAACTATGGCTACACCTTC	CASSLVGNYGYTF
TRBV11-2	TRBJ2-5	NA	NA	TGTGCCAGCAGCCCTTGGAGGGGAATAGAGACCCAGTACTTC	CASSPWRGIETQYF
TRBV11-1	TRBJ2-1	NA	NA	TGTGCCAGCAGCAAAAGCTTGATGGCGGGCCTCAATGAGCAGTTCTTC	CASSKSLMAGLNEQFF
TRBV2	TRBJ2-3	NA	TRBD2	TGTGCCAGGGGGCCTAGCGGGCCCCCCACAGATACGCAGTATTTT	CARGPSGPPTDTQYF
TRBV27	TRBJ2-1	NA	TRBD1	TGTGCCAGCAGTTTATCGCGTACAGGGGTTTACAATGAGCAGTTCTTC	CASSLSRTGVYNEQFF
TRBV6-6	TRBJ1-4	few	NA	TGTGCCAGCAGTTACTCCTTGGGTGAAAAACTGTTTTTT	CASSYSLGEKLFF
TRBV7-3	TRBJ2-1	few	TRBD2	TGTGCCAGCAGCTTGCGGACTAGCGGGAGGGGCGATGAGCAGTTCTTC	CASSLRTSGRGDEQFF
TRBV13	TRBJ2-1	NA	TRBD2	TGTGCCAGCAGCTTATGGCGGGAGGGCAGGAATGAGCAGTTCTTC	CASSLWREGRNEQFF
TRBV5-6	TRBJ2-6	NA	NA	TGTGCCAGCAGCTCGATAGGACAGACCAGCTCTGGGGCCAACGTCCTGACTTTC	CASSSIGQTSSGANVLTF
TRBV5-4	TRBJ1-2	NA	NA	TGTGCCAGCAGCTTGGGGCAGAACTATGGCTACACCTTC	CASSLGQNYGYTF
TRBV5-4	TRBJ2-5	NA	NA	TGTGCCAGCAGCTTGGACCAACAAGAGACCCAGTACTTC	CASSLDQQETQYF
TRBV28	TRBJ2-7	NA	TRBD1	TGTGCCAGCAGGGGGACAGGGAGTCAATACGACGAGCAGTACTTC	CASRGTGSQYDEQYF
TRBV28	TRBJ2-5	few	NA	TGTGCCAGCAGTCACGCGGGCCCAGTTTCGGAGACCCAGTACTTC	CASSHAGPVSETQYF
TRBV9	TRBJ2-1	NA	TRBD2	TGTGCCAGCAGCGTCGGAACTAGCGGGAGGGCCAATGAGCAGTTCTTC	CASSVGTSGRANEQFF
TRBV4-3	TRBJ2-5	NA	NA	TGCGCCAGCAGCGCCGGACGGCGGGAGACCCAGTACTTC	CASSAGRRETQYF
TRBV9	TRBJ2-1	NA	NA	TGTGCCAGCAGCGTAGCTGTGGGCAGGGTTCCCTACAATGAGCAGTTCTTC	CASSVAVGRVPYNEQFF
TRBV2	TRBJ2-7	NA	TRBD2	TGTGCCAGCAGTACCCGGGGGACTAGCGGGAGCGAGCAGTACTTC	CASSTRGTSGSEQYF